Below, 32 T cell receptor beta chains from the same sample are listed, as sequenced in a study of T cells in Graves' hyperthyroidism and ophthalmopathy (dated by TCRdb to the late 2010s). Library preparation employed multiplex PCR. These reads were obtained on an Illumina HiSeq 2000. Amplification of TCR beta CDR3 regions was carried out from RNA transcripts. A first-round RT-PCR of the TCR CDR3 used the HTBI primer set with the Qiagen OneStep RT-PCR kit. TCRdb itself trimmed the public reads at Q25 with fastp, ran MiXCR and retained productive beta chains. Rows with one shared CDR3 protein collapse into an entry with the most common genes and DNA. Within this sample are over 550,000 distinct CDR3 sequences, with 16% of them counted one time only. 15% to 20% of the sample goes to the ten largest clones. The sequenced material came from blood. Receptors originate from a woman aged 18-29 years with Graves' hyperthyroidism.

V gene TRBV7-2 combines with J gene TRBJ2-5, with a weak D call TRBD1 (5 bases). The CDR3 contains 12 residues. Germline V gives CDR1 SGHTA, CDR2 FQGNSA. Trimming shortened V by 4 bases and J by 9 bases, and 12 bases separated the two germline ends. In DNA form, the CDR3 reads TGTGCCAGCAGCTCCCGGTTAGGGGCCCAGTACTTC. Protein: CASSSRLGAQYF.

This clonotype showed up many times. CDR3 nucleotide sequence: TGTGCCAGCAGCTTTCGCTTTACAGGGGGCGCGTACAATGAGCAGTTCTTC. This encodes CASSFRFTGGAYNEQFF. The V and J genes are TRBV7-2 and TRBJ2-1; 9 positions agree with TRBD1. V gave up 3 bases and J gave up 4 bases; unmatched junction bases: 10. The CDR3 is made up of 17 amino acids. Germline V lookup: CDR1 SGHTA, CDR2 FQGNSA.

CDR3 coding DNA: TGTGCCAGTAGTATAGGACTCCTTCAAGAGACCCAGTACTTC. Its translation is CASSIGLLQETQYF. The rearrangement joins TRBV19 to TRBJ2-5; unclear D gene. CDR3 length: 14 amino acids. CDR1 and CDR2 (germline): LNHDA, SQIVND (reference sequence). The germline V and J ends were trimmed by 1 base and 2 bases, with 8 bases remaining between them.

This clonotype was counted at least ten times. V gene TRBV2 combines with J gene TRBJ1-2; a possible D gene is TRBD1 (5 bases). The germline V gene encodes CDR1 SNHLY and CDR2 FYNNEI. The CDR3 contains 14 residues. Trimming cost V 5 bases and J 5 bases, with 15 bases left between them. CDR3: CASSYRDGEYGYTF. Here the CDR3 DNA reads TGTGCCAGCAGTTACCGGGACGGTGAATATGGCTACACCTTC.

This clonotype has a handful of counts. V is TRBV5-1 and J is TRBJ2-1, with 8 bases lining up with TRBD2. Germline CDR1 SGHRS, CDR2 YFSETQ. This CDR3 region has 16 residues. After removal of 0 bases from V and 4 bases from J, the junction contained 6 bases not matched to a gene. Here the CDR3 DNA reads TGCGCCAGCAGCTTGGGTCGAGCGGGGGAATACAATGAGCAGTTCTTC. Amino acid sequence: CASSLGRAGEYNEQFF.

This clonotype was found many times. The rearrangement uses TRBV2 and TRBJ1-1; D gene ambiguous. Looked up from germline, CDR1 is SNHLY and CDR2 is FYNNEI. V lost 6 bases and J 3 bases, leaving 14 bases between the germline ends. The CDR3 covers 14 residues. The CDR3 coding sequence is TGTGCCAGCAGCAAATTCCAGGAGCACACTGAAGCTTTCTTT. Amino acid sequence: CASSKFQEHTEAFF.

This clonotype appeared many times. The J gene is TRBJ2-5, the V gene TRBV7-2; D remains ambiguous. The CDR3 is made up of 12 amino acids. Germline V lookup: CDR1 SGHTA, CDR2 FQGNSA. V dropped 4 bases and J dropped 4 bases, with 7 bases sitting between them. CDR3 protein: CASSSYRETQYF. CDR3 bases: TGTGCCAGCAGCTCCTATAGAGAGACCCAGTACTTC.

The chain recombines TRBV12-3 or TRBV12-4 with TRBJ2-7; D gene uncertain. The CDR3 is 14 residues long. Trimming cost V 2 bases and J 0 bases, with 8 bases left between them. Here the CDR3 reads CASSLSWSSYEQYF. As DNA, the CDR3 is TGTGCCAGCAGTTTATCCTGGAGCTCCTACGAGCAGTACTTC.

This clonotype was counted between two and nine times. The chain combines TRBV7-2 with TRBJ2-2; TRBD1 is a possible D gene (6 bases). V was trimmed by 1 base and J by 5 bases, leaving 11 bases between them. The CDR3 has 15 amino acids. The germline gives CDR1 SGHTA, CDR2 FQGNSA. CDR3 nucleotide sequence: TGTGCCAGCAGCTTAGTGGTGGGGGCGACCGGGGAGCTGTTTTTT. It is translated as CASSLVVGATGELFF.

The chain recombines TRBV4-1 with TRBJ2-7; D is possibly TRBD1 (6 bases). Trimming removed 3 bases from V and 6 bases from J, with 18 bases in between. CDR3 size: 15 residues. CDR1 and CDR2 (germline): MGHRA, YSYEKL. The CDR3 reads CASSQHRVKASEQYF. CDR3 bases: TGCGCCAGCAGCCAGCACAGGGTAAAAGCGTCCGAGCAGTACTTC.

This clonotype was recorded many times. CDR3 nucleotides: TGTGCCAGCAGTTATGCGGGGGCGACGGATGAGCAGTTCTTC. Its protein product is CASSYAGATDEQFF. The chain carries TRBV6-2 or TRBV6-3 and TRBJ2-1; possibly TRBD2 for D (7 bases). Germline values: CDR1 MNHEY, CDR2 SVGEGT. CDR3 length: 14 amino acids. Trimming cost V 3 bases and J 8 bases, with 14 bases left between them.

This clonotype occurred a few times. This chain connects TRBV20-1 to TRBJ2-5; a possible D gene is TRBD1 (7 bases). CDR1 is DFQATT, CDR2 SNEGSKA, per germline (reference sequence). CDR3 length equals 13 residues. The V end lost 2 bases, the J end lost 2 bases, and 9 bases lay between the germline ends. The CDR3 spells CSARSGGQETQYF. CDR3 DNA: TGCAGTGCTAGATCAGGGGGGCAAGAGACCCAGTACTTC.

This clonotype was counted many times. The chain carries TRBV2 and TRBJ2-1, with a weak D call TRBD2 (6 bases). Trimming cost V 8 bases and J 5 bases, with 16 bases left between them. In germline, CDR1 is SNHLY, CDR2 FYNNEI. The CDR3 has 14 residues. As DNA, the CDR3 is TGTGCCAGCGTCGACCCGGGACTTAACAATGAGCAGTTCTTC. Its translation: CASVDPGLNNEQFF.

Ten or more counts support this clonotype. V usage is TRBV7-3 and J usage is TRBJ2-1; D gene unclear. V was trimmed by 3 bases and J by 6 bases, leaving 9 bases between them. This CDR3 comprises 13 residues. Per the germline V gene, CDR1 is SGHTA and CDR2 is FQGTGA. Here the CDR3 reads CASSFFSGNEQFF. The CDR3 nucleotides read TGTGCCAGCAGCTTTTTTTCGGGCAATGAGCAGTTCTTC.

This clonotype was seen a handful of times. The V and J genes are TRBV4-3 and TRBJ1-2; no reliable D call. V lost 0 bases, J lost 0 bases, and 8 bases lay in between. CDR3 length equals 15 residues. Germline V gene sequence: CDR1 LGHNA, CDR2 YSLEER. CDR3 residues: CASSQDRQTNYGYTF. The CDR3 DNA is TGCGCCAGCAGCCAAGATCGGCAGACTAACTATGGCTACACCTTC.

With respect to this clonotype: This may be a read error, as it is one base from a much larger clone. This sequence joins TRBV6-2 or TRBV6-3 and TRBJ1-1, with D possibly being TRBD1 (5 bases). Germline V gene data show CDR1 as MNHEY and CDR2 as SVGEGT. The CDR3 runs 14 residues. The CDR3 DNA follows: TGTGCCAGCAGTTACGGGGACCTGAACGCTGAAGCTTTCTTT. Protein: CASSYGDLNAEAFF.

This clonotype occurred many times. CDR3 coding DNA: TGTGCCAGCAGTGAACCAGCGGGAGGGACCAGCACAGATACGCAGTATTTT. This codes for CASSEPAGGTSTDTQYF. The V gene is TRBV2, the J gene TRBJ2-3; 10 positions agree with TRBD2. The germline gives CDR1 SNHLY, CDR2 FYNNEI. The trim removed 2 bases at V and 0 bases at J, leaving 5 bases unmatched. This CDR3 spans 17 amino acids. The entire variable domain, with the rest obtained from reference TRBV2 and TRBJ2-3, is as follows: EPEVTQTPSHQVTQMGQEVILRCVPISNHLYFYWYRQILGQKVEFLVSFYNNEISEKSEIFDDQFSVERPDGSNFTLKIRSTKLEDSAMYFCASSEPAGGTSTDTQYFGPGTRLTVL.

This clonotype was found many times. This chain uses TRBV12-3 or TRBV12-4 with TRBJ2-1; 13 bases fit TRBD2. V lost 5 bases and J lost 9; bases outside the gene matches: 10. The CDR3 consists of 16 residues. The CDR3 sequence is CASSPRTSGRRVEQFF. The CDR3 nucleotides read TGTGCCAGCAGTCCGCGGACTAGCGGGAGAAGGGTTGAGCAGTTCTTC.

This clonotype was recorded at least ten times. The genes are TRBV7-2 and TRBJ2-1; 14 positions agree with TRBD2. Germline CDR1 and CDR2: SGHTA and FQGNSA. V was clipped by 3 bases and J by 9 bases; unmatched bases: 10. The CDR3 is 17 amino acids. CDR3 residues: CASSFSATSGRAGEQFF. The DNA of the CDR3 is TGTGCCAGCAGCTTTTCGGCGACTAGCGGGAGGGCAGGTGAGCAGTTCTTC. The entire variable domain, with the rest obtained from reference TRBV7-2 and TRBJ2-1, is as follows: GAGVSQSPSNKVTEKGKDVELRCDPISGHTALYWYRQSLGQGLEFLIYFQGNSAPDKSGLPSDRFSAERTGGSVSTLTIQRTQQEDSAVYLCASSFSATSGRAGEQFFGPGTRLTVL.

The V call is TRBV25-1, the J call TRBJ2-2; the D gene is possibly TRBD1 (6 bases). Germline V gene sequence: CDR1 MGHDK, CDR2 SYGVNS. The length of the CDR3 is 13 residues. The ends were cut back, 6 bases at V and 4 bases at J, with 9 bases in the middle. This CDR3 is CASRGQFTGELFF. CDR3 coding DNA: TGTGCCAGCAGAGGACAGTTCACCGGGGAGCTGTTTTTT. The full variable domain, in which reference TRBV25-1 and TRBJ2-2 provide the parts outside the CDR3, is EADIYQTPRYLVIGTGKKITLECSQTMGHDKMYWYQQDPGMELHLIHYSYGVNSTEKGDLSSESTVSRIRTEHFPLTLESARPSHTSQYLCASRGQFTGELFFGEGSRLTVL.

The rearrangement joins TRBV20-1 to TRBJ2-3, with 11 bases lining up with TRBD2. The CDR3 contains 18 residues. The V gene end was trimmed by 1 base and the J gene end by 2 bases; junction bases not matched to a gene: 11. Germline CDR1 DFQATT, CDR2 SNEGSKA (reference sequence). In nucleotides, the CDR3 is TGCAGTGCTAGAGTGCCGTTCACTAGCGGGGGACCCACAGATACGCAGTATTTT. The encoded protein is CSARVPFTSGGPTDTQYF.

This clonotype was seen a few times. The chain links TRBV28 to TRBJ2-1; 7 positions match TRBD2. CDR3 length equals 14 residues. Losses at the gene ends were 6 bases for V and 2 bases for J; bases not matched to a gene: 4. Germline assignment: CDR1 MDHEN and CDR2 SYDVKM. CDR3 loop: CASRGGSTYNEQFF. The CDR3 coding sequence is TGTGCCAGCAGAGGCGGGAGTACCTACAATGAGCAGTTCTTC.

In its sample, this clonotype was seen a few times. The rearrangement uses TRBV6-2 or TRBV6-3 and TRBJ2-1; TRBD2 matches 10 bases. This CDR3 has 15 residues. Looked up from germline, CDR1 is MNHEY and CDR2 is SVGEGT. Trimming cost V 4 bases and J 5 bases; bases outside gene matches: 5. The CDR3: CASSSSGGDNNEQFF. The CDR3 DNA sequence: TGTGCCAGCAGTTCGAGCGGGGGGGACAACAATGAGCAGTTCTTC.

This clonotype was seen many times. The junction shows a germline mismatch at one end, possibly a read error. The DNA for the CDR3 is TGTGCCAGCAGCCTAGCAGGGACAGGGAGGAATTCACCCCTCCACTTT. It is translated as CASSLAGTGRNSPLHF. This rearrangement joins TRBV7-2 to TRBJ1-6, with TRBD1 matching 9 bases. There are 16 residues in the CDR3. CDR1 is SGHTA and CDR2 is FQGNSA in the germline V gene.

J is TRBJ1-6 and V is TRBV5-6; no clear D gene. The CDR3 covers 14 residues. Trimming shortened V by 5 bases and J by 8 bases, and 14 bases separated the two germline ends. Germline V CDR1 and CDR2: SGHDT, YYEEEE. CDR3 in DNA: TGTGCCAGCAGTTTGTCCCCCAGACATTCACCCCTCCACTTT. It yields the protein CASSLSPRHSPLHF.

This clonotype has at least ten counts. J is TRBJ2-3 and V is TRBV27; unclear D gene. The CDR3 consists of 13 residues. With 4 bases removed from V and 6 bases from J, the gap between germline ends came to 11 bases. Germline values: CDR1 MNHEY, CDR2 SMNVEV (reference sequence). The CDR3 reads CASSSPPIDTQYF. CDR3 coding DNA: TGTGCCAGCAGTTCACCCCCAATCGATACGCAGTATTTT.

This clonotype was seen at least ten times. The chain recombines TRBV11-3 with TRBJ2-1, with 7 positions matching TRBD2. There are 15 residues in the CDR3. V was pared by 6 bases and J by 7 bases, with 12 bases of the junction left unmatched. Germline V gene data show CDR1 as SGHNT and CDR2 as YENEEA. CDR3 region: CASRWGEGRRNEQFF. CDR3 DNA sequence: TGTGCCAGCAGATGGGGGGAGGGAAGGAGAAATGAGCAGTTCTTC.

This clonotype was counted many times. The chain links TRBV24-1 to TRBJ2-1; weak D call: TRBD1 (7 bases). The V and J ends lost 6 bases and 7 bases respectively, with 12 bases between them. Per the germline V gene, CDR1 is KGHDR and CDR2 is SFDVKD. The CDR3 loop spans 13 amino acids. Here the CDR3 DNA reads TGTGCCACCAGTCGGGCGGGACAGAATGAGCAGTTCTTC. Amino acids: CATSRAGQNEQFF.

This chain uses TRBV5-1 with TRBJ1-1, with D unclear. The CDR3 consists of 15 residues. Germline-derived CDR1 and CDR2 are SGHRS and YFSETQ. The V end lost 0 bases, the J end lost 0 bases, and 9 bases lay between the germline ends. The CDR3 DNA sequence: TGCGCCAGCAGCTTGGTGGTGGGTCTGAACACTGAAGCTTTCTTT. It yields the protein CASSLVVGLNTEAFF.

This chain connects TRBV7-2 to TRBJ2-7; D perhaps matches TRBD2 (5 bases). Germline lookup yields CDR1 SGHTA and CDR2 FQGNSA. The length of the CDR3 is 15 residues. V was shortened by 5 bases and J by 0 bases, with 14 bases between the two germline ends. CDR3 region: CASSQVLASSYEQYF. The CDR3 DNA reads TGTGCCAGCAGCCAAGTCTTAGCGAGCTCCTACGAGCAGTACTTC.

This clonotype was seen at least ten times. The V call is TRBV12-3 or TRBV12-4, the J call TRBJ2-1, with 11 positions matching TRBD2. V lost 6 bases and J lost 8; bases outside the gene matches: 12. This CDR3 comprises 16 residues. CDR3 sequence (DNA): TGTGCCAGCAGATTTAGACTAGCGGGGTTCTCCGATGAGCAGTTCTTC. It translates to CASRFRLAGFSDEQFF.

The rearrangement uses TRBV28 and TRBJ2-2; 8 positions agree with TRBD2. Looked up from germline, CDR1 is MDHEN and CDR2 is SYDVKM. The ends lost 4 bases at V and 1 base at J; junction bases unmatched: 5. This CDR3 region has 16 residues. The DNA of the CDR3 is TGTGCCAGCAGTTCCCGAACTAGCGGGAACACCGGGGAGCTGTTTTTT. It encodes CASSSRTSGNTGELFF.